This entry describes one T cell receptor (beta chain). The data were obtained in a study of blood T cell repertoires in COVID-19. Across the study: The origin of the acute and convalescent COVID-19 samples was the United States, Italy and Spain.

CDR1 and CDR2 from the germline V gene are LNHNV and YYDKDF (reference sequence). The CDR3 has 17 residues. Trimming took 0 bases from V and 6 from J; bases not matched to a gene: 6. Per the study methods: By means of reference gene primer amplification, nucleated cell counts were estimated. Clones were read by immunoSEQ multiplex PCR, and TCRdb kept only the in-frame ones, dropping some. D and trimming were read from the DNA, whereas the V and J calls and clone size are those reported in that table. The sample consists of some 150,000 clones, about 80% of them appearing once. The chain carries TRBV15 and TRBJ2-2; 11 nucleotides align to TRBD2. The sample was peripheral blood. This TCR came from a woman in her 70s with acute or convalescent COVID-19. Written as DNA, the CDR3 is TGTGCCACCAGCAGAGATTGGGGACTAGCGGCTCCCGGGGAGCTGTTTTTT. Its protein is CATSRDWGLAAPGELFF.